What follows describes a single T cell receptor beta chain. The antigen remains unidentified. This sample's treatment: roughly 11-day PBMC culture with coronavirus spike peptide pools or control peptides (ViraFEST assay). Dates of positive PCR ran from March to December 2020, before US Alpha, Beta and Delta variants. The data were taken from a study of vaccination and CD4 T cells after COVID-19. Trimming removed 6 bases from V and 6 bases from J; junction bases left unmatched: 7. CDR3 length equals 15 residues. Germline-derived CDR1 and CDR2 are MDHEN and SYDVKM. With the Oncomine TCR Beta short-read assay, DNA from cultured CD4+ T cells was sequenced. TCRdb itself ran the PCR reads through MiXCR, one entry per CDR3 protein. The table includes roughly 14,000 distinct CDR3 sequences, roughly two fifths detected once. Findings and limits, study-wide: Median SARS-CoV-2-reactive clonotype numbers went from 21 to 38; this increase was not significant.

The rearrangement uses TRBV28 and TRBJ1-6; 8 bases align to TRBD1. The clonotype comes from a human donor who had recovered from COVID-19. The source material was CD4+ T cells from blood, cultured in vitro. This CDR3 reads CASSGGQGFNSPLHF. DNA of the CDR3: TGTGCCAGCAGCGGAGGACAGGGATTTAATTCACCCCTCCACTTT.